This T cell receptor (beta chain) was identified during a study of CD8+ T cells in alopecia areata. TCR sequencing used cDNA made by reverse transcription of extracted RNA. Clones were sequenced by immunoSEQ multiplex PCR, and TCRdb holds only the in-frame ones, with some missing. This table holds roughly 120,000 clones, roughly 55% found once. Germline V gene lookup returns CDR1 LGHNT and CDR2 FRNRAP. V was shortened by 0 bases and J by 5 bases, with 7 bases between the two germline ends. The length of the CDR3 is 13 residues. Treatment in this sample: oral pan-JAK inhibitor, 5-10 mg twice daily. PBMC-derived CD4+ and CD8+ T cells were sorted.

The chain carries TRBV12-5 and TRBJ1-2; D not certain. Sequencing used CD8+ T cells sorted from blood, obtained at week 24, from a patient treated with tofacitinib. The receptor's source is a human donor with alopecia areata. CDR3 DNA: TGTGCTAGTGGTTTGGTACGACCATATGGCTACACCTTC. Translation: CASGLVRPYGYTF.